This T cell receptor beta chain was recorded in a study of cytomegalovirus exposure and HLA in healthy donors. About the study: An early data release held tens of millions of unique TCRs from HLA-typed donors.

Overall study findings and caveats: CMV antigen specificity was confirmed in vitro for a few CMV-associated chains. With high specificity and sensitivity, the classifier reportedly diagnosed cytomegalovirus status. DRB1 had the most TCR associations and HLA-C the fewest, a later analysis found, with rates varying by HLA locus.

In the case of this clone: The antigen is undetermined.

60 Vbeta and 13 Jbeta primers were used in PCR. Using immunoSEQ multiplex PCR, the repertoire was profiled, and TCRdb retains in-frame clones only, with some absent. The repertoire holds 150,000 to 180,000 clones, with about 70% as singletons. This receptor was identified in a man aged 18 to 29 in good health and CMV-seronegative. Input material: PBMCs.

CDR3 bases: TGTGCCAGCAGGCCGGGACAGAAGAACACCGGGGAGCTGTTTTTT. Translated, it gives CASRPGQKNTGELFF. The chain has TRBV5-4 and TRBJ2-2; 7 bases match TRBD1. The CDR3 totals 15 residues. The junction had 5 bases not matched to a gene; V was cut back by 5 bases and J by 1 base. In germline, CDR1 is SGHNT, CDR2 YYREEE (reference sequence).